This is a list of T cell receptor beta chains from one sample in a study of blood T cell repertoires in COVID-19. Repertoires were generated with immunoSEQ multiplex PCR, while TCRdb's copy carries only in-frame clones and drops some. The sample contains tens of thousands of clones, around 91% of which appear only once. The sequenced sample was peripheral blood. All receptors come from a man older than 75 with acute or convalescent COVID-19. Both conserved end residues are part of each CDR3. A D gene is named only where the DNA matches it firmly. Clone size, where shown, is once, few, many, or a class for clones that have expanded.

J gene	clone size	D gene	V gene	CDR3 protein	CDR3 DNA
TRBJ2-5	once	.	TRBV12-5	CASGRDTQETQYF	TGTGCTAGTGGACGGGACACCCAAGAGACCCAGTACTTC
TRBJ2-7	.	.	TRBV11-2	CASSFGLSSYEQYF	TGTGCCAGCAGCTTTGGTTTGAGCTCCTACGAGCAGTACTTC
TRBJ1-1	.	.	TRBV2	CASSETRTWNTEAFF	TGTGCCAGCAGTGAAACCCGGACATGGAACACTGAAGCTTTCTTT
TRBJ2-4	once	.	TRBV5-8	CASSFRQAMDIQYF	TGTGCCAGCAGCTTTCGACAGGCGATGGACATTCAGTACTTC
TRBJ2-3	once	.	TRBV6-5	CASSYSRRESTDTQYF	TGTGCCAGCAGTTACTCGCGCAGGGAAAGCACAGATACGCAGTATTTT
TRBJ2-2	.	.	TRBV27	CASSSWLAPTGELFF	TGTGCCAGCAGTTCTTGGCTAGCTCCCACCGGGGAGCTGTTTTTT
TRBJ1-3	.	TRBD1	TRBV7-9	CASSPRQGARGNTIYF	TGTGCCAGCAGCCCTCGTCAGGGGGCGCGGGGAAACACCATATATTTT
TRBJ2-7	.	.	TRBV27	CASTPSYEQYF	TGTGCCAGCACCCCTTCCTACGAGCAGTACTTC
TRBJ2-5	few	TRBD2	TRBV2	CASRKSRTRQYQETQYF	TGTGCCAGCAGAAAATCCAGGACTAGACAGTACCAAGAGACCCAGTACTTC
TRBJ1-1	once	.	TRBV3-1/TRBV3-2	CASSHRDVTEAFF	TGTGCCAGCAGCCACAGGGATGTGACTGAAGCTTTCTTT
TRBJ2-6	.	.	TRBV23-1	CASSQIGGSATPSGANVLTF	TGCGCCAGCAGTCAAATCGGCGGTAGCGCCACGCCCTCTGGGGCCAACGTCCTGACTTTC
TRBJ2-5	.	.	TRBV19	CASSPRTDETQYF	TGTGCCAGTAGTCCCCGGACAGACGAGACCCAGTACTTC
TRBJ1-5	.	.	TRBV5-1	CASSLGLDSNQPQHF	TGCGCCAGCAGCCTCGGACTAGATAGCAATCAGCCCCAGCATTTT
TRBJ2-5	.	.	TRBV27	CASRQGKETQYF	TGTGCCAGCAGACAGGGTAAAGAGACCCAGTACTTC
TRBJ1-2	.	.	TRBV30	CAWLHRVRGYTF	TGTGCCTGGCTTCACAGGGTCAGGGGCTACACCTTC
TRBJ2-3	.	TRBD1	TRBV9	CASSVKGTVGTDTQYF	TGTGCCAGCAGCGTAAAGGGGACAGTGGGCACAGATACGCAGTATTTT
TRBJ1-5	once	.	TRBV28	CASSLIISNQPQHF	TGTGCCAGCAGTTTAATTATTAGCAATCAGCCCCAGCATTTT